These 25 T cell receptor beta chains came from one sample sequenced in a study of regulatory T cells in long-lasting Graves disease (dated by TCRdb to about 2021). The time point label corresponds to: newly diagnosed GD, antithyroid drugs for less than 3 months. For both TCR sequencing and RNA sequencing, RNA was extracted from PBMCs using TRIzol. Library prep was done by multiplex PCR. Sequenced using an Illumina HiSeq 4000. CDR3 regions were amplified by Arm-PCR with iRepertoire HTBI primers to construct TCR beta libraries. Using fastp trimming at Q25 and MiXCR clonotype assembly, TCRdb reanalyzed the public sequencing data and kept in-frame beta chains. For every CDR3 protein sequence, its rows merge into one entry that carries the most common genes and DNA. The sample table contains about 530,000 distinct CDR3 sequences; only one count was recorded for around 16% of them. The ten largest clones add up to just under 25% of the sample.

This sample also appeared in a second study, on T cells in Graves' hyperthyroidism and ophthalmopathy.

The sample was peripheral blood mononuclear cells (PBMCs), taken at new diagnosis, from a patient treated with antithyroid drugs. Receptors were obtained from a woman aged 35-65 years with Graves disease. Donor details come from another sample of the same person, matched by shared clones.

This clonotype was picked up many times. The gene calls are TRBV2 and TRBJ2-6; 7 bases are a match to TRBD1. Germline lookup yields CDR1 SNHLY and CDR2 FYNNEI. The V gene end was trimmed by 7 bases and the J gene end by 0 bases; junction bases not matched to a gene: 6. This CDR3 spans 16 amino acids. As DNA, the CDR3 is TGTGCCAGCAACGGACAGGCCTTCTCTGGGGCCAACGTCCTGACTTTC. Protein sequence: CASNGQAFSGANVLTF.

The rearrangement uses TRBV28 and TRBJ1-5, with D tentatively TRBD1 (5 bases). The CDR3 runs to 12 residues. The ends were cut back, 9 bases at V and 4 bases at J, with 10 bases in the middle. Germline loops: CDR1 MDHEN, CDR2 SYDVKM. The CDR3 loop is CARSRQNQPQHF. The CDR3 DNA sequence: TGTGCCAGATCCAGACAGAATCAGCCCCAGCATTTT.

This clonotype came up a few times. CDR3 sequence reads: CASSLDREIYTF. For the CDR3, the DNA is TGCGCCAGCAGCCTGGACAGGGAAATCTACACCTTC. This chain uses TRBV5-1 with TRBJ1-2; 8 bases agree with TRBD1. V lost 4 bases, J lost 10 bases, and 6 bases stayed unmatched. The germline V gene has CDR1 SGHRS and CDR2 YFSETQ. The length of the CDR3 is 12 residues.

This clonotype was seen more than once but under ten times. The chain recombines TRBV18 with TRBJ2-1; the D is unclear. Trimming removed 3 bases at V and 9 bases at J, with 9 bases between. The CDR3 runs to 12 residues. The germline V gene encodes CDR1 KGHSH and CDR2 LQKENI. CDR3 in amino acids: CASSPPSFEQFF. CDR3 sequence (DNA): TGTGCCAGCTCACCGCCCAGTTTTGAGCAGTTCTTC.

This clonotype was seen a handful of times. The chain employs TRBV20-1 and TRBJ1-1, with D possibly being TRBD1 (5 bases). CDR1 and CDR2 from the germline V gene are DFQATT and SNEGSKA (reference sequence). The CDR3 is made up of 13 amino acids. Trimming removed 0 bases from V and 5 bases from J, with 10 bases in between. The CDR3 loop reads CSARDSGITEAFF. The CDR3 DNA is TGCAGTGCTAGAGATTCAGGGATAACTGAAGCTTTCTTT.

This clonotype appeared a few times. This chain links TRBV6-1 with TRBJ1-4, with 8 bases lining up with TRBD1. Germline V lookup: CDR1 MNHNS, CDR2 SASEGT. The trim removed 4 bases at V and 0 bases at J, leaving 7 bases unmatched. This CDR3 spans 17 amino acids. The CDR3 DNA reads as TGTGCCAGCAGTGGAACAGGGGGGGGAACAACTAATGAAAAACTGTTTTTT. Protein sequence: CASSGTGGGTTNEKLFF.

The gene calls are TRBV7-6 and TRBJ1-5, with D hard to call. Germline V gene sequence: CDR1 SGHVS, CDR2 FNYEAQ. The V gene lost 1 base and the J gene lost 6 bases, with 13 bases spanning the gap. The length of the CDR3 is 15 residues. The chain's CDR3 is CASSLGPSRAQPQHF. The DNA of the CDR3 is TGTGCCAGCAGCTTAGGTCCCTCCCGGGCTCAGCCCCAGCATTTT.

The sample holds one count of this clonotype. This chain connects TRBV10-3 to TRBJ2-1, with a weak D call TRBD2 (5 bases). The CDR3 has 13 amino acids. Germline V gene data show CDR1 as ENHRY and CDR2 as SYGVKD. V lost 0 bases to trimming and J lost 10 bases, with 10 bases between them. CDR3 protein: CAISESMSGEQFF. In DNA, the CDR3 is TGTGCCATCAGTGAGTCGATGTCGGGAGAGCAGTTCTTC.

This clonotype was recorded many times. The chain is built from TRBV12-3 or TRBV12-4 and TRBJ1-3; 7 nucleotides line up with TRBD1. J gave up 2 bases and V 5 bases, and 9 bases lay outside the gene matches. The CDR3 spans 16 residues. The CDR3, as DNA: TGTGCCAGCAGTCTGAGGAGACAGGGCGCTGGAAACACCATATATTTT. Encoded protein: CASSLRRQGAGNTIYF.

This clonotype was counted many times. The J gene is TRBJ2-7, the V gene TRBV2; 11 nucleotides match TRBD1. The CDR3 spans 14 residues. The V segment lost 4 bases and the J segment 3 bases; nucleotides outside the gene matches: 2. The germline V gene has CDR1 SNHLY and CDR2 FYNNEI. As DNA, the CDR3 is TGTGCCAGCAGTGGGGACAGGGGGAGCTACGAGCAGTACTTC. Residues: CASSGDRGSYEQYF.

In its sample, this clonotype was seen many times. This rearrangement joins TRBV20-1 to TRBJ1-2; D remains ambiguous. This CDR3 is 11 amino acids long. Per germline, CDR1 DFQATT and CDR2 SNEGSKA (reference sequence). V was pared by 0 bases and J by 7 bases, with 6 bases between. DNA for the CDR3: TGCAGTGCTAGAGATGGGCTTGGCTACACCTTC. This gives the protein CSARDGLGYTF.

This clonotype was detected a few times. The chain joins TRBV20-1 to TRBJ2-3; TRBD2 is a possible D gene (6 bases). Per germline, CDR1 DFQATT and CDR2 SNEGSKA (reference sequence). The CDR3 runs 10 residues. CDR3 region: CARGTDTQYF. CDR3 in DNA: TGCGCTCGGGGGACAGATACGCAGTATTTT.

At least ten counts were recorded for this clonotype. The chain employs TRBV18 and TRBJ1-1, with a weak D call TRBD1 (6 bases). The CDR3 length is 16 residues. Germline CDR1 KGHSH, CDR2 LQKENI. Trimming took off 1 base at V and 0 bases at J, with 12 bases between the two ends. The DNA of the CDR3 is TGTGCCAGCTCACCACGGGTCACAGGGATGAACACTGAAGCTTTCTTT. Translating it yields CASSPRVTGMNTEAFF. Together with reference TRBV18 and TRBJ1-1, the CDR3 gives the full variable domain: NAGVMQNPRHLVRRRGQEARLRCSPMKGHSHVYWYRQLPEEGLKFMVYLQKENIIDESGMPKERFSAEFPKEGPSILRIQQVVRGDSAAYFCASSPRVTGMNTEAFFGQGTRLTVV.

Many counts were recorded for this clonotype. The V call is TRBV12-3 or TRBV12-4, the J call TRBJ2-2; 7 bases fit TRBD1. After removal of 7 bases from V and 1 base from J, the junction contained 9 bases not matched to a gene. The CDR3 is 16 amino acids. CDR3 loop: CASTETGSGNTGELFF. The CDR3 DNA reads TGTGCCAGCACCGAGACAGGGAGCGGGAACACCGGGGAGCTGTTTTTT.

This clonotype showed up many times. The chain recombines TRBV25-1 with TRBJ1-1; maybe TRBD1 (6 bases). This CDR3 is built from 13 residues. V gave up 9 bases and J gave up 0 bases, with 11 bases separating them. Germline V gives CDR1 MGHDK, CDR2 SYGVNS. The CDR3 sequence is CASTGSVNTEAFF. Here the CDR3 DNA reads TGTGCCAGTACAGGGTCGGTGAACACTGAAGCTTTCTTT.

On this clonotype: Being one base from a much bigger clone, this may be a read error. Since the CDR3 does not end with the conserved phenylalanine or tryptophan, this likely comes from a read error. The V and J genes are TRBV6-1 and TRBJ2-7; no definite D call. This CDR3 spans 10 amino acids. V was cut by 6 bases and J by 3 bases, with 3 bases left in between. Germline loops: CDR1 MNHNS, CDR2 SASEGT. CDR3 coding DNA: TGTGCCAGCAGGGACTACGAGCAGTACTCC. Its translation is CASRDYEQYS.

CDR3 in DNA: TGCGCCAGCAGCTCCGGGATCTCTGGAAACACCATATATTTT. Residues: CASSSGISGNTIYF. The chain joins TRBV5-1 to TRBJ1-3; D gene uncertain. CDR1 and CDR2 from the germline V gene are SGHRS and YFSETQ. The CDR3 is 14 amino acids. The V gene lost 3 bases and the J gene lost 0 bases, with 7 bases spanning the gap. The full variable domain, rest sourced from reference TRBV5-1 and TRBJ1-3, is KAGVTQTPRYLIKTRGQQVTLSCSPISGHRSVSWYQQTPGQGLQFLFEYFSETQRNKGNFPGRFSGRQFSNSRSEMNVSTLELGDSALYLCASSSGISGNTIYFGEGSWLTVV.

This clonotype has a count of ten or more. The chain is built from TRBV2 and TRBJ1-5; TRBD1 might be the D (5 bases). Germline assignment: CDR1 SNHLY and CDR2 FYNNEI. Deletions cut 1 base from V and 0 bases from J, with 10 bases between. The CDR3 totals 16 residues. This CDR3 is CASSEVGAASNQPQHF. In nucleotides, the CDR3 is TGTGCCAGCAGTGAAGTAGGGGCCGCTAGCAATCAGCCCCAGCATTTT.

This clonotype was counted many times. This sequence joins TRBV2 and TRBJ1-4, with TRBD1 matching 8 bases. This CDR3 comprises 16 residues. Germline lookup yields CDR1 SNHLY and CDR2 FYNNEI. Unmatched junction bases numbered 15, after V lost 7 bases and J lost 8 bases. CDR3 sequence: CASKVGTGDVREKLFF. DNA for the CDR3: TGTGCCAGCAAGGTCGGGACAGGCGACGTACGGGAAAAACTGTTTTTT.

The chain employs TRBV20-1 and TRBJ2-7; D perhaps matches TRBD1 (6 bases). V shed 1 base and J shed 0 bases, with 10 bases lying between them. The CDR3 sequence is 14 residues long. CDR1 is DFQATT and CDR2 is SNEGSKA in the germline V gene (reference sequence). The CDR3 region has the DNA TGCAGTGCTAGAGCCCCGGACAGCTCCTACGAGCAGTACTTC. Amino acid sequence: CSARAPDSSYEQYF.

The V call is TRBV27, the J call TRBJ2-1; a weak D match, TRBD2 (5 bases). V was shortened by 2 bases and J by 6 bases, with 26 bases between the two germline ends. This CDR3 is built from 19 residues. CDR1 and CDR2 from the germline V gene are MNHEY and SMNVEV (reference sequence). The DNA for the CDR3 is TGTGCCAGCAGTTTAAGGTGGGGTGATTTGGGGAGATCTTCCAATGAGCAGTTCTTC. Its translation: CASSLRWGDLGRSSNEQFF.

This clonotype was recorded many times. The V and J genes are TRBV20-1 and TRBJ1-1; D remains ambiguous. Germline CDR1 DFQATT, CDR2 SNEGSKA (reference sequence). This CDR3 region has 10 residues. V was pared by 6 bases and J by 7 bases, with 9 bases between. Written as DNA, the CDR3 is TGCAGTGCGGCACGCATTGAAGCTTTCTTT. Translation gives CSAARIEAFF.

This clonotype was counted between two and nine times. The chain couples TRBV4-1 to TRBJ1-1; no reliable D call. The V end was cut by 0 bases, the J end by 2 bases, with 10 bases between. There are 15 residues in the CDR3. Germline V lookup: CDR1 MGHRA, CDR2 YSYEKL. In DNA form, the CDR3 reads TGCGCCAGCAGCCAAGATCGGAGCGCCAACACTGAAGCTTTCTTT. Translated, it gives CASSQDRSANTEAFF.

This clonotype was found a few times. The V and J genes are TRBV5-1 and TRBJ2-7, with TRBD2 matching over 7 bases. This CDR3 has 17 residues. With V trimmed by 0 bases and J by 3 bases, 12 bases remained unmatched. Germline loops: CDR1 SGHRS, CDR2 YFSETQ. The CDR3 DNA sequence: TGCGCCAGCAGCTTGGGAACTTCTCCGGGAGGATTCTACGAGCAGTACTTC. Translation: CASSLGTSPGGFYEQYF.

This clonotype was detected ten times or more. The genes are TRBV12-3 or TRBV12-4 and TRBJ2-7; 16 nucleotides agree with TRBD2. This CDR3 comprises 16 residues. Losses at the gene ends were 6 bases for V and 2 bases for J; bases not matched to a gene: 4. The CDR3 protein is CASSPGTSGGAYEQYF. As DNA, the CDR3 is TGTGCCAGCAGCCCGGGGACTAGCGGGGGGGCCTACGAGCAGTACTTC.